This T cell receptor (beta chain) was identified during a study of T cells in Graves' hyperthyroidism and ophthalmopathy. Study conclusions and caveats: By a 13 V-J model, ophthalmopathy was set apart from stable hyperthyroidism. Most thyroid clonotypes expanded above 0.001 were also detected in blood.

This clonotype was seen ten or more times. Its antigen remains unidentified. The investigators amplified TCR beta CDR3 regions from RNA transcripts. With the HTBI primer set, the TCR CDR3 went through a first round of RT-PCR. From the multiplex PCR reads, TCRdb called clonotypes with MiXCR, one entry per CDR3 protein. The sample includes hundreds of thousands of distinct CDR3 sequences, roughly 15% of them seen just once. This CDR3 is built from 13 residues. Germline V lookup: CDR1 SGHNT, CDR2 YENEEA. Trimming removed 2 bases at V and 2 bases at J, with 6 bases between. Thyroid ultrasound, orbital computed tomography, clinical symptoms, and serum thyroxine and TRAb underpinned diagnoses.

The genes are TRBV11-3 and TRBJ2-5, with D unclear. Material: blood. This clonotype originated in a woman under 30 with Graves' ophthalmopathy. The CDR3 DNA reads TGTGCCAGCAGCTTATTTGGACAAGAGACCCAGTACTTC. Protein: CASSLFGQETQYF. Full variable domain (rest looked up from reference TRBV11-3 and TRBJ2-5): EAGVVQSPRYKIIEKKQPVAFWCNPISGHNTLYWYLQNLGQGPELLIRYENEEAVDDSQLPKDRFSAERLKGVDSTLKIQPAELGDSAVYLCASSLFGQETQYFGPGTRLLVL.